Below, 19 T cell receptor beta chains from the same sample are listed, as sequenced in a study. TCRdb passed the RT-PCR reads through MiXCR, listing each CDR3 protein once. The table lists approximately 720,000 distinct CDR3 sequences, 11% to 15% of them singletons, with 3.6% in the top ten. The specimen was memory CD4+ T cells from blood. The origin of the receptors is a female donor in good health, serving as a healthy control.

The chain joins TRBV5-4 to TRBJ2-1, with 7 nucleotides matching TRBD2. The length of the CDR3 is 17 residues. The V gene end was trimmed by 1 base and the J gene end by 2 bases; junction bases not matched to a gene: 9. The germline CDR1 and CDR2 sequences are SGHNT and YYREEE (reference sequence). In DNA, the CDR3 is TGTGCCAGCAGCTTGACGGTTTCGGCGGGAGCCTACAATGAGCAGTTCTTC. Translated: CASSLTVSAGAYNEQFF.

A few counts support this clonotype. The V call is TRBV13, the J call TRBJ1-2; TRBD1 aligns across 8 bases. The CDR3 spans 15 residues. Per the germline V gene, CDR1 is PRHDT and CDR2 is FYEKMQ (reference sequence). Losses at the gene ends were 0 bases for V and 4 bases for J; bases not matched to a gene: 4. CDR3 coding DNA: TGTGCCAGCAGCTTAGGACAGGGGGTTTTCTATGGCTACACCTTC. The encoded protein is CASSLGQGVFYGYTF.

In this sample, this clonotype turned up many times. The rearrangement uses TRBV20-1 and TRBJ2-6; D may correspond to TRBD1 or TRBD2 (5 bases each). Germline CDR1 DFQATT, CDR2 SNEGSKA (reference sequence). CDR3 size: 15 residues. Trimming cost V 1 base and J 4 bases, with 11 bases left between them. DNA for the CDR3: TGCAGTGCTAGAGGTCCGGGGACGGGGGCCAACGTCCTGACTTTC. Its translation: CSARGPGTGANVLTF.

The V call is TRBV19, the J call TRBJ1-2; D uncertain. Germline loops: CDR1 LNHDA, CDR2 SQIVND (reference sequence). Trimming pared 8 bases from V and 5 bases from J, leaving 15 bases between. CDR3 length equals 13 residues. CDR3 sequence reads: CASAEGGAYGYTF. The CDR3 bases are TGTGCCAGTGCCGAGGGAGGTGCGTATGGCTACACCTTC.

This clonotype has a handful of counts. The gene calls are TRBV12-3 or TRBV12-4 and TRBJ2-1, with D perhaps assigned TRBD1 or TRBD2 (5 bases each). The ends were cut back, 3 bases at V and 11 bases at J, with 11 bases in the middle. The CDR3 consists of 12 residues. For the CDR3, the DNA is TGTGCCAGCAGTTTGGGACGGACTCAGCAGTTCTTC. It translates to CASSLGRTQQFF.

J is TRBJ2-7 and V is TRBV19, with 8 bases identical to TRBD1. The CDR3 consists of 14 residues. V gave up 4 bases and J gave up 3 bases; unmatched junction bases: 5. Germline CDR1 is LNHDA and CDR2 is SQIVND (reference sequence). CDR3 coding DNA: TGTGCCAGTAGTAGCAACAGGGGGAACTACGAGCAGTACTTC. Amino acids: CASSSNRGNYEQYF. The complete variable domain, with remaining parts taken from reference TRBV19 and TRBJ2-7, reads DGGITQSPKYLFRKEGQNVTLSCEQNLNHDAMYWYRQDPGQGLRLIYYSQIVNDFQKGDIAEGYSVSREKKESFPLTVTSAQKNPTAFYLCASSSNRGNYEQYFGPGTRLTVT.

This chain joins TRBV30 and TRBJ2-5; D may be TRBD2 (5 bases). The CDR3 spans 12 residues. The V end was cut by 4 bases, the J end by 9 bases, with 15 bases between. Germline V gives CDR1 GTSNPN, CDR2 SVGIG (reference sequence). This chain's CDR3 is CAWTRTFRAQYF. The CDR3, as DNA: TGTGCCTGGACCCGGACTTTTAGGGCCCAGTACTTC.

This clonotype occurred a few times. This chain uses TRBV7-2 with TRBJ2-5; 7 bases are shared with TRBD1. The CDR3 sequence is 15 residues long. J was trimmed by 5 bases and V by 0 bases; bases with no gene match: 6. The germline gives CDR1 SGHTA, CDR2 FQGNSA. The CDR3 coding sequence is TGTGCCAGCAGCTTAGCGACAGGGTTGGCGGAGACCCAGTACTTC. Translation gives CASSLATGLAETQYF.

In this sample, this clonotype turned up a few times. The J gene is TRBJ2-7, the V gene TRBV29-1; TRBD1 matches at 8 bases. Germline-derived CDR1 and CDR2 are SQVTM and ANQGSEA. The junction had 4 bases not matched to a gene; V was cut back by 0 bases and J by 3 bases. The CDR3 is made up of 14 amino acids. The CDR3 coding sequence is TGCAGCGTTGAAGAAACAGGGGGATTCTACGAGCAGTACTTC. Protein: CSVEETGGFYEQYF.

Details on this clonotype: The junction does not match germline at one end; this may be a read error. As DNA, the CDR3 is TGCGCCAACAGCTTGGATAGTAGCAATCAGCCCCAGCATTTT. Amino acid sequence: CANSLDSSNQPQHF. The chain has TRBV5-1 and TRBJ1-5; D unclear. This CDR3 has 14 amino acids. CDR1 and CDR2 (germline): SGHRS, YFSETQ.

In DNA, the CDR3 is TGTGCCATCAGTGAGGCGACAGGGAGTCGGCAAAATGAAAAACTGTTTTTT. Its translation is CAISEATGSRQNEKLFF. This sequence joins TRBV10-3 and TRBJ1-4; 7 positions agree with TRBD1. This CDR3 is 17 amino acids long. Germline CDR1 and CDR2: ENHRY and SYGVKD. V was clipped by 2 bases and J by 5 bases; unmatched bases: 11.

At least ten counts were recorded for this clonotype. The chain combines TRBV20-1 with TRBJ1-2; D is ambiguous. V shed 7 bases and J shed 4 bases, with 13 bases lying between them. The CDR3 has 12 residues. Germline V lookup: CDR1 DFQATT, CDR2 SNEGSKA (reference sequence). CDR3 protein: CSVGTTIYGYTF. DNA of the CDR3: TGCAGTGTGGGCACCACCATCTATGGCTACACCTTC.

The chain has TRBV4-3 and TRBJ2-1; 7 bases line up with TRBD2. The CDR3 is made up of 16 amino acids. The germline V gene has CDR1 LGHNA and CDR2 YSLEER. With V trimmed by 5 bases and J by 7 bases, 14 bases remained unmatched. The CDR3 protein is CASSAAGAGRHNEQFF. The CDR3, as DNA: TGCGCCAGCAGCGCCGCGGGAGCGGGAAGGCATAATGAGCAGTTCTTC.

This clonotype turned up a few times. The genes are TRBV11-2 and TRBJ2-2; 11 nucleotides match TRBD1. The trim removed 5 bases at V and 6 bases at J, leaving 5 bases unmatched. The CDR3 loop spans 15 amino acids. The germline V gene encodes CDR1 SGHAT and CDR2 FQNNGV. CDR3: CASSDWTGGPGELFF. CDR3 coding DNA: TGTGCCAGCAGCGATTGGACAGGGGGCCCCGGGGAGCTGTTTTTT.

This clonotype showed up just a few times. This rearrangement joins TRBV28 to TRBJ1-6; TRBD1 agrees at 7 bases. From germline, CDR1 is MDHEN and CDR2 SYDVKM. V shed 3 bases and J 9 bases; nucleotides not matched to a gene: 5. The CDR3 has 14 residues. CDR3 amino acids: CASSFRGYSSPLHF. As DNA, the CDR3 is TGTGCCAGCAGTTTCAGGGGGTACAGTTCACCCCTCCACTTT.

The rearrangement links TRBV27 to TRBJ2-1, with 9 bases identical to TRBD2. Per germline, CDR1 MNHEY and CDR2 SMNVEV (reference sequence). V shed 4 bases, J shed 10 bases, and the junction held 14 bases outside the gene matches. CDR3 length: 16 amino acids. CDR3 nucleotide sequence: TGTGCCAGCAGTTCCTCCGGGACTAGCCGGTCCGGAGAGCAGTTCTTC. Its protein product is CASSSSGTSRSGEQFF.

In its sample, this clonotype was seen a few times. The chain is built from TRBV4-2 and TRBJ1-1; a weak D match, TRBD1 (6 bases). Germline CDR1 LGHNA, CDR2 YNFKEQ. The CDR3 covers 15 residues. The V end lost 0 bases, the J end lost 0 bases, and 8 bases lay between the germline ends. The CDR3 sequence is CASSQEGQVNTEAFF. For the CDR3, the DNA is TGTGCCAGCAGCCAAGAGGGACAAGTGAACACTGAAGCTTTCTTT.

This clonotype was recorded at least ten times. This rearrangement joins TRBV29-1 to TRBJ2-5, with TRBD1 identical over 9 bases. CDR3 length equals 15 residues. Germline trimming cut 7 bases from V and 2 bases from J; bases unmatched to any gene: 11. Germline V gene lookup returns CDR1 SQVTM and CDR2 ANQGSEA. The CDR3 spells CSAGTGSVWQETQYF. The CDR3 DNA is TGCAGCGCCGGGACAGGGTCGGTATGGCAAGAGACCCAGTACTTC.

The chain couples TRBV5-1 to TRBJ1-2; 11 positions agree with TRBD1. V dropped 0 bases and J dropped 4; count of bases not matched to a gene: 2. This CDR3 has 15 amino acids. The germline CDR1 and CDR2 sequences are SGHRS and YFSETQ. The CDR3 DNA follows: TGCGCCAGCAGCTTGGAGGGACAGGGGGTCTATGGCTACACCTTC. Amino acids: CASSLEGQGVYGYTF.